These T cell receptor beta chains were read from a single sample in a study of blood T cell repertoires in COVID-19. Generated by immunoSEQ multiplex PCR, the TCRdb table keeps only in-frame clones and is missing some. Here the sample spans fewer than 300,000 clones, roughly 80% being singletons. The sequenced sample was PBMCs or T cells enriched from blood (not recorded which). The receptor set was obtained from a man in his forties or fifties who had been exposed to COVID-19. Both conserved end residues are part of each CDR3. A D gene is named only where the DNA matches it firmly. For some rows the clone size is stated as once, few or many, or as a class when expanded; others skip it.

J,V,D,size,DNA,CDR3
TRBJ1-2,TRBV29-1,NA,NA,TGCAGCGTTTCGGGGTCCGGTAACTATGGCTACACCTTC,CSVSGSGNYGYTF
TRBJ1-5,TRBV5-1,NA,NA,TGCGCCAGCAGTTTTTCCGGCAATCAGCCCCAGCATTTT,CASSFSGNQPQHF
TRBJ2-5,TRBV5-4,NA,NA,TGTGCCAGCAGCGACGGGTCGGCACAAGAGACCCAGTACTTC,CASSDGSAQETQYF
TRBJ2-3,TRBV11-3,NA,once,TGTGCCAGCAGCCGCAGGGGTAACACAGATACGCAGTATTTT,CASSRRGNTDTQYF
TRBJ1-2,TRBV19,NA,NA,TGTGCCAGTAGTTACCCCCGGGACACGGGCTATGGCTACACCTTC,CASSYPRDTGYGYTF
TRBJ2-7,TRBV7-8,TRBD1,NA,TGTGCCAGCAGCTCTAGGGACAGCGCCTACGAGCAGTACTTC,CASSSRDSAYEQYF
TRBJ2-3,TRBV10-3,TRBD2,NA,TGTGCCATAGCGGGATCGGGAGATACGCAGTATTTT,CAIAGSGDTQYF
TRBJ1-1,TRBV7-8,NA,NA,TGTGCCAGCAGCCTAGGACAGAACACTGAAGCTTTCTTT,CASSLGQNTEAFF
TRBJ1-2,TRBV29-1,NA,NA,TGCAGCGGGGGGACTGACTATGGCTACACCTTC,CSGGTDYGYTF
TRBJ2-7,TRBV19,TRBD2,NA,TGTGCCAGTAGTATCCCGGGGACTAGCGGAACCTACGAGCAGTACTTC,CASSIPGTSGTYEQYF
TRBJ1-5,TRBV5-1,NA,NA,TGCGCCAGCAGCGTAGGACAGCCAAGCAATCAGCCCCAGCATTTT,CASSVGQPSNQPQHF
TRBJ2-1,TRBV7-8,TRBD2,NA,TGTGCCAGCAGCCCGACTAGCGGGAGGGCAGAGGAGCAGTTCTTC,CASSPTSGRAEEQFF
TRBJ1-3,TRBV12-5,TRBD1,NA,TGTGCTAGTGGTTTGGCCCACAGGGGAGACACCATATATTTT,CASGLAHRGDTIYF